These T cell receptor beta chains were read from a single sample in a study of blood T cells in healthy people across ages. TCRdb recomputed calls from the 5' RACE reads with MiXCR, one row per CDR3 protein. This table has approximately 770,000 distinct CDR3 sequences, roughly 60% appearing once. The sequencing sample was made of blood. The receptors were sampled from a man between 25 and 39 years old in good health. The CDR3 runs from the conserved cysteine through the conserved F or W. The order of the fields is D gene, clone size, V gene, J gene, CDR3 DNA, CDR3 protein. A D gene is named only where the DNA matches it firmly. Not all rows give a size; the values are once, few, many and, for expanded clones, a class.

>TRBD2|-|TRBV7-2|TRBJ2-1
TGTGCCAGCACCCTAGAGGTAGCGGGGGGGTACAATGAGCAGTTCTTC
CASTLEVAGGYNEQFF
>TRBD2|-|TRBV7-9|TRBJ2-7
TGTGCCAGCAGCTTAAGGGACTACTACGAGCAGTACTTC
CASSLRDYYEQYF
>-|once|TRBV14|TRBJ2-5
TGTGCCAGCAGCCACGATATTCGGCCAGAGACCCAGTACTTC
CASSHDIRPETQYF
>TRBD1|-|TRBV28|TRBJ1-1
TGTGCCAGCAGTTTAAGTGAGGGGGCGACCCTTTTTGAAGCTTTCTTT
CASSLSEGATLFEAFF
>TRBD1|-|TRBV4-3|TRBJ2-7
TGCGCCAGCAGCCACGGGACAGGGGGCCCCTCCTACGAGCAGTACTTC
CASSHGTGGPSYEQYF
>TRBD2|many|TRBV6-4|TRBJ2-3
TGTGCCAGCAGTGAAAAAGCGGGAGGCACAGATACGCAGTATTTT
CASSEKAGGTDTQYF
>-|few|TRBV20-1|TRBJ1-6
TGCAGTGCTAGAGATCAAGGGGACTCACCCCTCCACTTT
CSARDQGDSPLHF
>-|-|TRBV25-1|TRBJ1-6
TGTGCCAGCAGGGACCTTTATAATTCACCCCTCCACTTT
CASRDLYNSPLHF
>-|few|TRBV7-2|TRBJ2-7
TGTGCCAGCAGCTTATATCCGTTAAACTCCTACGAGCAGTACTTC
CASSLYPLNSYEQYF
>-|-|TRBV20-1|TRBJ2-7
TGCAGTTCCCCTGCCGAGTCGGACTGGAACGAGCAGTACTTC
CSSPAESDWNEQYF
>-|many|TRBV7-2|TRBJ2-1
TGTGCCAGCAGCTTAGCGGGGAGCTCCTACAATGAGCAGTTCTTC
CASSLAGSSYNEQFF
>-|few|TRBV24-1|TRBJ2-5
TGTGCCACCAGTGATTCGTACCAAGAGACCCAGTACTTC
CATSDSYQETQYF
>-|-|TRBV7-2|TRBJ2-3
TGTGCCAGCAGCCCGCAGCAGGGAGCAACAGATACGCAGTATTTT
CASSPQQGATDTQYF
>TRBD1|-|TRBV20-1|TRBJ1-1
TGCAGTACTGCCAGGGACAGCTCGAACACTGAAGCTTTCTTT
CSTARDSSNTEAFF
>-|few|TRBV7-6|TRBJ1-2
TGTGCCAGCAGCCCTCGGGGCGCACCGTATGGCTACACCTTC
CASSPRGAPYGYTF
>-|few|TRBV15|TRBJ2-7
TGTGCCACTGGACCCTTGACAGGTATCTACGAGCAGTACTTC
CATGPLTGIYEQYF
>-|-|TRBV19|TRBJ1-5
TGTGCCAGTAGGGGGGAACAGGATAATCAGCCCCAGCATTTT
CASRGEQDNQPQHF
>-|-|TRBV2|TRBJ2-3
TGTGCCAGCAGCAGCCAGAGTGCGGTAGATACGCAGTATTTT
CASSSQSAVDTQYF
>-|-|TRBV7-9|TRBJ2-1
TGTGCCAGCAGCTCCTTCAGGGGCCGCCCCTACAATGAGCAGTTCTTC
CASSSFRGRPYNEQFF
>-|-|TRBV29-1|TRBJ1-2
TGCAGCGACTGGACAGTGATATATGGCTACACCTTC
CSDWTVIYGYTF